Listed here are 9 T cell receptor beta chains from one sample, sequenced in a study of T cell responses to AZD1222 COVID-19 vaccine. Profiling relied on immunoSEQ multiplex PCR, and the TCRdb table lists in-frame clones only, not all of them. The profile shows approximately 80,000 clones, approximately 85% of them singletons. The sample in question was peripheral blood, obtained 28 days after the second AZD1222 dose. The receptors come from an adult who received the AZD1222 COVID-19 vaccine.

This clone was recorded a few times. V and J are TRBV14 and TRBJ1-2; D is unresolved. Germline V gene sequence: CDR1 SGHDN, CDR2 FVKESK. Deletions cut 0 bases from V and 8 bases from J, with 13 bases between. There are 14 residues in the CDR3. The DNA for the CDR3 is TGTGCCAGCAGCCAAGATTTCGCCCAAGGAGGCTACACCTTC. Translated: CASSQDFAQGGYTF. Filled out from reference TRBV14 and TRBJ1-2, the complete variable domain reads EAGVTQFPSHSVIEKGQTVTLRCDPISGHDNLYWYRRVMGKEIKFLLHFVKESKQDESGMPNNRFLAERTGGTYSTLKVQPAELEDSGVYFCASSQDFAQGGYTFGSGTRLTVV.

This clone showed up just once. The chain is built from TRBV4-3 and TRBJ1-1; D remains unclear. V lost 0 bases and J lost 1, with 6 bases in between. Germline V gene data show CDR1 as LGHNA and CDR2 as YSLEER. The CDR3 covers 14 residues. For the CDR3, the DNA is TGCGCCAGCAGCCAAGATATGGGGAACACTGAAGCTTTCTTT. Protein product: CASSQDMGNTEAFF.

The chain links TRBV15 to TRBJ1-2; D remains ambiguous. With 6 bases removed from V and 2 bases from J, the gap between germline ends came to 13 bases. Per the germline V gene, CDR1 is LNHNV and CDR2 is YYDKDF (reference sequence). This CDR3 region has 14 residues. The CDR3: CATRGSNLNYGYTF. The CDR3 coding sequence is TGTGCCACCAGGGGGTCGAATCTGAACTATGGCTACACCTTC.

This rearrangement joins TRBV9 to TRBJ1-1; D may be TRBD1 (6 bases). Trimming pared 1 base from V and 6 bases from J, leaving 13 bases between. CDR1 and CDR2 from the germline V gene are SGDLS and YYNGEE. CDR3 size: 14 residues. The CDR3 nucleotides read TGTGCCAGCAGCGTAAGTACAGGGATGGCTGAAGCTTTCTTT. It codes for CASSVSTGMAEAFF.

The chain joins TRBV10-3 to TRBJ1-1, with D perhaps matching TRBD1 (5 bases). The CDR3 loop spans 14 amino acids. CDR1 and CDR2 (germline): ENHRY, SYGVKD. Trimming cost V 6 bases and J 0 bases, with 11 bases left between them. The CDR3 protein is CAIREETVNTEAFF. In nucleotides, the CDR3 is TGTGCCATCAGAGAAGAGACAGTGAACACTGAAGCTTTCTTT.

This rearrangement joins TRBV5-5 to TRBJ1-6; tentative D call: TRBD1 (6 bases). The CDR3 totals 15 residues. Germline CDR1 is SGHKS and CDR2 is YYEKEE (reference sequence). Trimming cost V 4 bases and J 7 bases, with 15 bases left between them. Here the CDR3 DNA reads TGTGCCAGCAGCCGACAACAGGGACCCAATTCACCCCTCCACTTT. It codes for CASSRQQGPNSPLHF. The full variable domain, with the rest looked up from reference TRBV5-5 and TRBJ1-6, is DAGVTQSPTHLIKTRGQQVTLRCSPISGHKSVSWYQQVLGQGPQFIFQYYEKEERGRGNFPDRFSARQFPNYSSELNVNALLLGDSALYLCASSRQQGPNSPLHFGNGTRLTVT.

The chain couples TRBV4-3 to TRBJ2-1; perhaps D is TRBD1 or TRBD2 (5 bases each). CDR3 length: 14 amino acids. Germline-derived CDR1 and CDR2 are LGHNA and YSLEER. V was cut by 0 bases and J by 8 bases, with 11 bases left in between. The CDR3 coding sequence is TGCGCCAGCAGCCAAGACGGCAGAGGGGATGAGCAGTTCTTC. As protein: CASSQDGRGDEQFF.

The rearrangement uses TRBV27 and TRBJ1-1; no reliable D call. CDR1 MNHEY and CDR2 SMNVEV come from the germline V gene (reference sequence). V gave up 1 base and J gave up 4 bases, with 16 bases separating them. CDR3 length: 16 residues. The CDR3 protein is CASSLFRGPGSTEAFF. Here the CDR3 DNA reads TGTGCCAGCAGTTTATTTAGAGGGCCCGGGAGCACTGAAGCTTTCTTT.

CDR3 region: CASGDRGVFYYGYTF. CDR3 in DNA: TGTGCCAGCGGCGACAGGGGAGTTTTTTACTATGGCTACACCTTC. The chain is built from TRBV28 and TRBJ1-2, with 8 bases aligning to TRBD1. The CDR3 covers 15 residues. V was clipped by 8 bases and J by 3 bases; unmatched bases: 11. Germline-derived CDR1 and CDR2 are MDHEN and SYDVKM.